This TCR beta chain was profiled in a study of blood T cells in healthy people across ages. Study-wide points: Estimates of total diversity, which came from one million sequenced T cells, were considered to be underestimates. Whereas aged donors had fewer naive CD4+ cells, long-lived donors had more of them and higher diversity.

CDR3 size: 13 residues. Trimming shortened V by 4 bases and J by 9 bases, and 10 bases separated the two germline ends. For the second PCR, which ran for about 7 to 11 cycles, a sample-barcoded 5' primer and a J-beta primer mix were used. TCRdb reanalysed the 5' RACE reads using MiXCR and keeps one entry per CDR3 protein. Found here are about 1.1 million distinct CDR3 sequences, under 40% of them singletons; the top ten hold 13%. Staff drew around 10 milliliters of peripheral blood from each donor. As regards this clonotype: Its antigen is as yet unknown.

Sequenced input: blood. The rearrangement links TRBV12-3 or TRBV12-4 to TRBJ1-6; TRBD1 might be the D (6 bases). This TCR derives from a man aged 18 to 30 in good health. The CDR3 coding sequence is TGTGCCAGCAGTTCAGGACAGCGTTCACCCCTCCACTTT. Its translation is CASSSGQRSPLHF.